Listed below are T cell receptor beta chains from one sample, sequenced in a study of blood T cell repertoires in COVID-19. Assay used: immunoSEQ multiplex PCR; TCRdb lists only in-frame clones, some missing. The sample carries about 180,000 clones, roughly 85% recorded once. Sequencing used peripheral blood. These TCRs come from a woman over 75 with active or convalescent COVID-19. CDR3s include the opening cysteine and the closing phenylalanine or tryptophan. Fields, in order: V gene, J gene, clone size, CDR3 protein. Some rows mark clone size as missing; the rest say once, few, many or name a class of expanded clone.

TRBV5-4	TRBJ1-3	NA	CASSSTGGSGNTIYF
TRBV6-1	TRBJ1-4	NA	CASSDWGQVLGEKLFF
TRBV19	TRBJ1-2	few	CASHREPNYGYTF
TRBV6-5	TRBJ2-1	NA	CASSAGTRTYNEQFF
TRBV21-1	TRBJ1-6	NA	CASPERHLADSPLHF
TRBV2	TRBJ1-1	NA	CASSEVGRGQGEAFF
TRBV9	TRBJ1-1	NA	CASSVGTGPGTEAFF
TRBV5-4	TRBJ2-7	few	CASSSSLSLTSYEQYF
TRBV4-1	TRBJ2-1	NA	CASSRSPIVGLASQREQFF
TRBV19	TRBJ1-3	NA	CASSIVPDHSGNTIYF